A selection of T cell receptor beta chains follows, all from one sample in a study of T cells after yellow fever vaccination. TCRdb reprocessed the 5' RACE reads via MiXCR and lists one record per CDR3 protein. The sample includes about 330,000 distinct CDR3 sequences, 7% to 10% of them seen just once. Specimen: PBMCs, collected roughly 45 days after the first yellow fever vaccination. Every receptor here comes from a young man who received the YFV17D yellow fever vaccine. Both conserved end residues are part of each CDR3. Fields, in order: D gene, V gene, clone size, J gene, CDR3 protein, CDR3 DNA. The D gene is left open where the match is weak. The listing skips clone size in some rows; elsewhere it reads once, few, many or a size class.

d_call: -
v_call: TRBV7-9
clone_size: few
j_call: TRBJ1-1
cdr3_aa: CASSLGGPMNTEAFF
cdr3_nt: TGTGCCAGCAGCTTAGGGGGGCCGATGAACACTGAAGCTTTCTTT

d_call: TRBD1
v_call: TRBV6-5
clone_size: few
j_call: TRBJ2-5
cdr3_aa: CASSYATGGRETQYF
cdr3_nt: TGTGCCAGCAGTTACGCCACAGGGGGCAGGGAGACCCAGTACTTC

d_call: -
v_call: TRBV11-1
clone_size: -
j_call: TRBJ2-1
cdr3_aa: CASSLDGGAVEQFF
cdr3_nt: TGTGCCAGCAGCTTAGATGGGGGTGCGGTTGAGCAGTTCTTC

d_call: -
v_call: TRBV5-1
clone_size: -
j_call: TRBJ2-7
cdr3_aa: CASSPTVGTYEQYF
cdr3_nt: TGCGCCAGCAGCCCGACAGTGGGAACCTACGAGCAGTACTTC

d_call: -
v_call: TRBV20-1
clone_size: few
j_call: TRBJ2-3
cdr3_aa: CSASPTGGFTDTQYF
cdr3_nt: TGCAGTGCTAGTCCGACAGGCGGATTCACAGATACGCAGTATTTT

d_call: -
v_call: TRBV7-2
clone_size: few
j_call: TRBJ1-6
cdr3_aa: CASGQSSYNSPLHF
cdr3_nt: TGTGCCAGTGGACAGAGCTCCTATAATTCACCCCTCCACTTT

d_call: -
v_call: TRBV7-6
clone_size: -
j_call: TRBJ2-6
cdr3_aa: CASIPLGSGANVLTF
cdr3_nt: TGTGCCAGCATCCCTCTGGGCTCTGGGGCCAACGTCCTGACTTTC

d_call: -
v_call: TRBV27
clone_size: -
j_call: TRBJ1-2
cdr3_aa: CASTACGSAGYTF
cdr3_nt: TGTGCCAGCACCGCATGTGGTAGTGCCGGCTACACCTTC

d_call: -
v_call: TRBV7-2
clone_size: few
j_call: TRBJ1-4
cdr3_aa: CASSLEQGVVNEKLFF
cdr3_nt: TGTGCCAGCAGCTTAGAGCAGGGCGTCGTTAATGAAAAACTGTTTTTT

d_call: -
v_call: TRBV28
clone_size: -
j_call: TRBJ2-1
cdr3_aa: CASSPHQSSYNEQFF
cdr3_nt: TGTGCCAGCAGTCCCCACCAGAGCTCCTACAATGAGCAGTTCTTC

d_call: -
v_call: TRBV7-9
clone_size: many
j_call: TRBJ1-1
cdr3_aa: CASSPFSMNTEAFF
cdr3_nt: TGTGCCAGCAGCCCCTTTTCTATGAACACTGAAGCTTTCTTT

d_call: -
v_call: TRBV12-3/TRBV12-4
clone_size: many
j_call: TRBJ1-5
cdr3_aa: CASSFGGGGNQPQHF
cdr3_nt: TGTGCCAGCAGTTTCGGGGGAGGCGGCAATCAGCCCCAGCATTTT

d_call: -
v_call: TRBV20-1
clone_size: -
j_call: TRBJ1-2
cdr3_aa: CSARNTDYGYTF
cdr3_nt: TGCAGTGCTAGAAACACCGACTATGGCTACACCTTC

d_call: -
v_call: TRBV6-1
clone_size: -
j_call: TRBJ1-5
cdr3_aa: CASSLKGGGQPQHF
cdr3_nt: TGTGCCAGCAGCCTAAAGGGGGGTGGGCAGCCCCAGCATTTT

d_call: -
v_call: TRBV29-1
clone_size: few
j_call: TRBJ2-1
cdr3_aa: CSAWGGDEQFF
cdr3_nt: TGCAGCGCCTGGGGGGGCGATGAGCAGTTCTTC

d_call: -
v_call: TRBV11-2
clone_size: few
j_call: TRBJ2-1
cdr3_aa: CASSLDSLSYNEQFF
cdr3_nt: TGTGCCAGCAGCTTGGACAGTCTCTCCTACAATGAGCAGTTCTTC

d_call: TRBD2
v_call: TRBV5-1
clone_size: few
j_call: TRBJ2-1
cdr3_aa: CASSLPTTSGAYNEQFF
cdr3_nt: TGCGCCAGCAGCCTACCAACCACTAGCGGGGCCTACAATGAGCAGTTCTTC

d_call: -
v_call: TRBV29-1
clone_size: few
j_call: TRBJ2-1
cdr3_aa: CSVGALHVDEQFF
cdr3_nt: TGCAGCGTTGGGGCCCTCCATGTCGATGAGCAGTTCTTC

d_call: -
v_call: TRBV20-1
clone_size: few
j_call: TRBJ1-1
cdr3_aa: CSARDPGAGFTEAFF
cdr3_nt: TGCAGTGCTAGAGACCCAGGGGCGGGTTTCACTGAAGCTTTCTTT

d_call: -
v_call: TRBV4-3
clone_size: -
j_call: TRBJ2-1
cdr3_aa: CASSQDGAREIWEQFF
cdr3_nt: TGCGCCAGCAGCCAAGATGGGGCACGGGAGATTTGGGAGCAGTTCTTC

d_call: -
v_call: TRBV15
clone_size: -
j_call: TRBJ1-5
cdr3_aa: CATSRGPQSNQPQHF
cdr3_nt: TGTGCCACCAGCAGAGGGCCGCAGTCCAATCAGCCCCAGCATTTT

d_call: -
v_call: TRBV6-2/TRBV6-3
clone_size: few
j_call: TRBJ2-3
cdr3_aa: CASSISRDTQYF
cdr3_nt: TGTGCCAGCAGTATCTCACGGGATACGCAGTATTTT

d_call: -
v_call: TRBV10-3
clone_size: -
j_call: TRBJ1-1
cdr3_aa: CAIQTGENEAFF
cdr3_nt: TGTGCCATCCAGACTGGGGAGAATGAAGCTTTCTTT

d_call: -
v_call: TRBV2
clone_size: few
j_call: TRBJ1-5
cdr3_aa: CASSESGTRHF
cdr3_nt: TGTGCCAGCAGTGAAAGTGGGACTAGACATTTT

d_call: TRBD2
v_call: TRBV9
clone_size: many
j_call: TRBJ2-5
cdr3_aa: CASSTGTSGKETQYF
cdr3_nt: TGTGCCAGCAGCACCGGGACTAGCGGTAAAGAGACCCAGTACTTC

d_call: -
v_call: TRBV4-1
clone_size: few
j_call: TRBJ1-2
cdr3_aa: CASSQDGTAYGYTF
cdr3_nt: TGCGCCAGCAGCCAAGATGGGACGGCATATGGCTACACCTTC

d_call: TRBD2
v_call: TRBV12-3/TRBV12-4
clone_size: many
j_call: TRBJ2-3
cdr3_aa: CASSFTSGGLSTDTQYF
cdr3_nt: TGTGCCAGCAGTTTTACTAGCGGGGGGCTGAGCACAGATACGCAGTATTTT

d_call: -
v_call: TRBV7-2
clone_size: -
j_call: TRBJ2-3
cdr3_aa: CASSRRPTDTQYF
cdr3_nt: TGTGCCAGCAGCCGTCGCCCTACAGATACGCAGTATTTT

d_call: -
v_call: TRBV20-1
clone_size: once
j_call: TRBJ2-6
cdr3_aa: CCARGGRGRGANVLTF
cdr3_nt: TGCTGTGCTAGAGGGGGTCGGGGACGCGGGGCCAACGTCCTGACTTTC

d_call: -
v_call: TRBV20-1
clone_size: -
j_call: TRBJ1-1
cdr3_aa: CSARGGGSNTEAFF
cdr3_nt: TGCAGTGCTAGAGGGGGGGGCTCGAACACTGAAGCTTTCTTT

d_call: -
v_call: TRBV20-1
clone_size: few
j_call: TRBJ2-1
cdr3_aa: CSARGLGGSYNEQFF
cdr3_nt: TGCAGTGCTAGAGGACTGGGAGGCTCCTACAATGAGCAGTTCTTC

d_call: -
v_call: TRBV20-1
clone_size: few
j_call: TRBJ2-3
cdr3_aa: CSARDQEETQYF
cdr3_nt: TGCAGTGCTAGAGATCAGGAGGAAACGCAGTATTTT

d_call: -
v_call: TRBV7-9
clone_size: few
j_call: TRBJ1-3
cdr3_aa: CASRPKFRVGRNTIYF
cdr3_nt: TGTGCCAGCAGACCTAAGTTTCGGGTAGGACGAAACACCATATATTTT

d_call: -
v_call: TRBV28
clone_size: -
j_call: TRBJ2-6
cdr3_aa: CASSTPLGATGANVLTF
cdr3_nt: TGTGCCAGCAGCACCCCTCTGGGGGCGACTGGGGCCAACGTCCTGACTTTC

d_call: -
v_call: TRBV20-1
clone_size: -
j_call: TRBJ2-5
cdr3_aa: CSARRGSFQETQYF
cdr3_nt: TGCAGTGCTAGAAGGGGGAGCTTTCAAGAGACCCAGTACTTC

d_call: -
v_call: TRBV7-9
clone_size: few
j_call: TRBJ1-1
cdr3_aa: CASSFRQGMNTEAFF
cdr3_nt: TGTGCCAGCAGCTTCCGTCAGGGCATGAACACTGAAGCTTTCTTT

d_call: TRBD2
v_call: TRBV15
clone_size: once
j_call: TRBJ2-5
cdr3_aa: CATSTDSGGQQETQYF
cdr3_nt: TGTGCCACCAGCACTGATAGCGGGGGGCAGCAAGAGACCCAGTACTTC

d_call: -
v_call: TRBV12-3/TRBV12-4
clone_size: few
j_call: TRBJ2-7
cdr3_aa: CASSLRTPYEQYF
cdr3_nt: TGTGCCAGCAGTTTAAGGACGCCCTACGAGCAGTACTTC

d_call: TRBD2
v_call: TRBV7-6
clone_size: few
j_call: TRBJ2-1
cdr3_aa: CASSSTPTSYEQFF
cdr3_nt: TGTGCCAGCAGCTCAACTCCGACTAGCTATGAGCAGTTCTTC

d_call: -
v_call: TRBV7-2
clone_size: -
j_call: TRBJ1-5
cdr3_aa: CASNRSPNQPQHF
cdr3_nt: TGTGCCAGCAATCGGTCCCCGAATCAGCCCCAGCATTTT

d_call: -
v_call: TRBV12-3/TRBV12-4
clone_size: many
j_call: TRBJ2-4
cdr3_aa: CASSFRGIQYF
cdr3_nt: TGTGCCAGCAGTTTTAGGGGCATTCAGTACTTC

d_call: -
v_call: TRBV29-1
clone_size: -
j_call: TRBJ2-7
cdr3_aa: CSVVGTIFSPHSYEQYF
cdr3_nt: TGCAGCGTTGTAGGGACCATCTTTTCGCCTCACTCCTACGAGCAGTACTTC